Described below is a single T cell receptor beta chain sequence and its context. What it recognizes is unknown. PCR used 60 Vbeta primers and 13 Jbeta primers. This table comes from immunoSEQ multiplex PCR, and its TCRdb copy is limited to in-frame clones, with some not included. The sample has approximately 150,000 clones, 60% to 80% seen once. These donors, healthy bone marrow donors, were studied. These data originate in a study of cytomegalovirus exposure and HLA in healthy donors. Across the study: Within an early data release were about 90 million unique TCRs drawn from HLA-typed donors.

CDR3 length: 15 amino acids. The germline V gene encodes CDR1 SGDLS and CDR2 YYNGEE. The ends lost 6 bases at V and 1 base at J; junction bases unmatched: 6. Study-wide findings and caveats: Associated with cytomegalovirus, according to the listing, were 150 to 200 TCR beta chains. A later examination showed that TCR association rates differed by HLA locus, with DRB1 most and HLA-C fewest.

V gene TRBV9 combines with J gene TRBJ2-3; 9 nucleotides align to TRBD2. This sequence was found in a man aged 35-49 years in good health and CMV-seronegative. Sequencing input: PBMCs. The CDR3 protein is CASKGSSGGTDTQYF. CDR3 coding DNA: TGTGCCAGCAAAGGGTCTAGCGGGGGCACAGATACGCAGTATTTT.